These 23 T cell receptor beta chains originate from one sample sequenced in a study of T cells in Graves' hyperthyroidism and ophthalmopathy. TCR beta CDR3 regions were amplified from RNA. HTBI primers were used for first-round RT-PCR of the TCR CDR3. TCRdb used MiXCR to reprocess the multiplex PCR reads, holding one entry per CDR3 protein. Altogether about 570,000 distinct CDR3 sequences are present, 35% to 55% being singletons, with the ten largest covering roughly 20%. What was sequenced was peripheral blood or thyroid tissue (not recorded which). The receptors derive from an adult woman with Graves' disease, either hyperthyroidism or ophthalmopathy (not recorded which).

This clonotype was observed many times. The genes are TRBV20-1 and TRBJ2-7; D gene unclear. Trimming cost V 0 bases and J 5 bases, with 17 bases left between them. This CDR3 contains 15 residues. The V gene's germline CDR1 is DFQATT and CDR2 SNEGSKA (reference sequence). The CDR3 loop reads CSARDPHERPNEQYF. CDR3 sequence (DNA): TGCAGTGCTAGAGATCCCCATGAGCGCCCAAACGAGCAGTACTTC.

This clonotype was detected only a few times. This chain joins TRBV25-1 and TRBJ1-2; D remains ambiguous. This CDR3 region has 14 residues. V was clipped by 4 bases and J by 2 bases, with 11 bases between them. Germline CDR1 MGHDK, CDR2 SYGVNS. In DNA, the CDR3 is TGTGCCAGCAGTGCGCTCGACGGAAACTATGGCTACACCTTC. Protein: CASSALDGNYGYTF.

The chain has TRBV29-1 and TRBJ2-1, with 10 nucleotides matching TRBD1. After removal of 7 bases from V and 6 bases from J, the junction contained 3 bases not matched to a gene. This CDR3 is built from 12 residues. The V gene's germline CDR1 is SQVTM and CDR2 ANQGSEA. CDR3 DNA sequence: TGCAGCGGACGGACAGGGGGCAATGAGCAGTTCTTC. It yields the protein CSGRTGGNEQFF.

The J gene is TRBJ1-1, the V gene TRBV11-1; 8 bases agree with TRBD1. CDR1 SGHAT and CDR2 FQDESV come from the germline V gene (reference sequence). V dropped 6 bases and J dropped 9; count of bases not matched to a gene: 6. The CDR3 is 12 amino acids. The CDR3 here is CASSGQGRQAFF. The CDR3 DNA reads as TGTGCCAGCAGTGGACAGGGACGTCAAGCTTTCTTT.

This rearrangement joins TRBV9 to TRBJ1-2, with TRBD1 identical over 8 bases. This CDR3 spans 15 amino acids. The V gene end was trimmed by 8 bases and the J gene end by 7 bases; junction bases not matched to a gene: 16. CDR1 and CDR2 from the germline V gene are SGDLS and YYNGEE. The CDR3 here is CASAKPGTGASGYTF. The CDR3 coding sequence is TGTGCCAGTGCAAAACCCGGGACAGGTGCTTCTGGCTACACCTTC.

This chain connects TRBV29-1 to TRBJ2-5; 8 bases fit TRBD1. The V gene's germline CDR1 is SQVTM and CDR2 ANQGSEA. The CDR3 extends over 16 amino acids. V lost 3 bases, J lost 3 bases, and 12 bases stayed unmatched. This CDR3 reads CSVERGQGRLEETQYF. CDR3 DNA: TGCAGCGTTGAGCGTGGACAGGGAAGGTTAGAAGAGACCCAGTACTTC.

In its sample, this clonotype was seen many times. The chain is built from TRBV7-3 and TRBJ2-2; D gene unclear. V gave up 4 bases and J gave up 10 bases, with 10 bases separating them. CDR1 is SGHTA and CDR2 is FQGTGA in the germline V gene. CDR3 size: 12 residues. As DNA, the CDR3 is TGTGCCAGCAGCTCGAACTCCCAGGAGCTGTTTTTT. Its translation is CASSSNSQELFF.

This clonotype has at least ten counts. The chain joins TRBV5-1 to TRBJ1-1, with D possibly being TRBD1 (6 bases). V was clipped by 4 bases and J by 1 base, with 11 bases between them. The CDR3 totals 14 residues. CDR1 is SGHRS and CDR2 is YFSETQ in the germline V gene. The CDR3 sequence is CASSPGTQNTEAFF. In DNA, the CDR3 is TGCGCCAGCAGCCCCGGGACACAGAACACTGAAGCTTTCTTT. Full variable domain (rest looked up from reference TRBV5-1 and TRBJ1-1): KAGVTQTPRYLIKTRGQQVTLSCSPISGHRSVSWYQQTPGQGLQFLFEYFSETQRNKGNFPGRFSGRQFSNSRSEMNVSTLELGDSALYLCASSPGTQNTEAFFGQGTRLTVV.

Many counts were recorded for this clonotype. The V call is TRBV12-3 or TRBV12-4, the J call TRBJ2-7; TRBD1 agrees at 8 bases. The CDR3 sequence is 13 residues long. J gave up 5 bases and V 5 bases, and 5 bases lay outside the gene matches. The CDR3 spells CASSNQGADEQYF. The CDR3 DNA reads TGTGCCAGCAGTAATCAGGGGGCCGACGAGCAGTACTTC.

In its sample, this clonotype was seen many times. The rearrangement uses TRBV2 and TRBJ2-6; D is unclear. V lost 5 bases to trimming and J lost 0 bases, with 8 bases between them. This CDR3 has 15 residues. Germline CDR1 and CDR2: SNHLY and FYNNEI. The CDR3 region is CASSSGLSGANVLTF. CDR3 in DNA: TGTGCCAGCAGTTCCGGGCTCTCTGGGGCCAACGTCCTGACTTTC.

This clonotype was seen ten or more times. The gene calls are TRBV9 and TRBJ2-7; TRBD1 agrees at 7 bases. CDR1 and CDR2 (germline): SGDLS, YYNGEE. The CDR3 length is 16 residues. V gave up 3 bases and J gave up 6 bases; unmatched junction bases: 15. The CDR3 loop is CASSASSDREYFEQYF. The CDR3 nucleotides read TGTGCCAGCAGCGCAAGCTCAGACAGGGAGTATTTCGAGCAGTACTTC.

The chain couples TRBV24-1 to TRBJ1-1, with D tentatively TRBD1 (5 bases). Germline-derived CDR1 and CDR2 are KGHDR and SFDVKD. Trimming took off 7 bases at V and 1 base at J, with 9 bases between the two ends. CDR3 size: 13 residues. Written as DNA, the CDR3 is TGTGCCACCAGCCAGGGTCGGAACACTGAAGCTTTCTTT. Translating gives CATSQGRNTEAFF.

This clonotype was seen many times. The chain links TRBV4-1 to TRBJ1-6, with D possibly TRBD1 on 5 matching bases. The germline gives CDR1 MGHRA, CDR2 YSYEKL. CDR3 size: 13 residues. Trimming left V 1 base short and J 8 bases short, with 6 bases between. The CDR3: CASSQAGYSPLHF. CDR3 DNA: TGCGCCAGCAGCCAAGCAGGGTATTCACCCCTCCACTTT.

V usage is TRBV14 and J usage is TRBJ2-3; 11 bases match TRBD2. The CDR3 sequence is 16 residues long. V shed 4 bases, J shed 3 bases, and the junction held 6 bases outside the gene matches. Germline V CDR1 and CDR2: SGHDN, FVKESK. This chain's CDR3 is CASSRGTSGKTDTQYF. Here the CDR3 DNA reads TGTGCCAGCAGCCGCGGGACTAGCGGTAAAACAGATACGCAGTATTTT.

This clonotype came up once. J is TRBJ1-2 and V is TRBV20-1, with D possibly being TRBD1 (6 bases). Germline lookup yields CDR1 DFQATT and CDR2 SNEGSKA (reference sequence). The CDR3 totals 13 residues. The V end was cut by 1 base, the J end by 6 bases, with 12 bases between. This CDR3 is CSARVAGADGYTF. CDR3 coding DNA: TGCAGTGCTAGAGTGGCAGGGGCGGATGGCTACACCTTC.

This clonotype was counted only a few times. This chain uses TRBV2 with TRBJ2-3, with 10 positions matching TRBD2. This CDR3 contains 15 residues. In germline, CDR1 is SNHLY, CDR2 FYNNEI. The V gene end was trimmed by 7 bases and the J gene end by 3 bases; junction bases not matched to a gene: 7. This CDR3 is CASTNSGRLTDTQYF. In nucleotides, the CDR3 is TGTGCCAGCACCAATAGCGGGAGGTTGACAGATACGCAGTATTTT.

V is TRBV7-2 and J is TRBJ2-3; D unclear. The length of the CDR3 is 13 residues. Germline V gene lookup returns CDR1 SGHTA and CDR2 FQGNSA. Trimming removed 5 bases from V and 4 bases from J, with 10 bases in between. The CDR3 reads CASSREAADTQYF. CDR3 DNA sequence: TGTGCCAGCAGCCGCGAGGCGGCAGATACGCAGTATTTT.

J is TRBJ1-3 and V is TRBV10-3, with D perhaps TRBD1 (6 bases). V was shortened by 2 bases and J by 0 bases, with 8 bases between the two germline ends. Germline CDR1 and CDR2: ENHRY and SYGVKD. This CDR3 has 15 amino acids. CDR3 coding DNA: TGTGCCATCAGTGAGGGGGGGCTCTCTGGAAACACCATATATTTT. Protein sequence: CAISEGGLSGNTIYF.

This clonotype occurred many times. The CDR3 protein is CASKGNLQPQHF. DNA for the CDR3: TGTGCCAGCAAAGGTAACCTTCAGCCCCAGCATTTT. The rearrangement links TRBV6-1 to TRBJ1-5; D gene uncertain. Germline loops: CDR1 MNHNS, CDR2 SASEGT. This CDR3 spans 12 amino acids. Trimming removed 7 bases from V and 6 bases from J, with 10 bases in between.

In this sample, this clonotype turned up once. This sequence joins TRBV25-1 and TRBJ2-5, with D possibly matching TRBD2 (6 bases). V dropped 3 bases and J dropped 4 bases, with 15 bases sitting between them. The CDR3 length is 15 residues. CDR1 and CDR2 from the germline V gene are MGHDK and SYGVNS. CDR3 amino acids: CASSEIFLGGETQYF. CDR3 DNA sequence: TGTGCCAGCAGTGAGATTTTTCTGGGGGGAGAGACCCAGTACTTC.

This clonotype has a count of ten or more. The chain couples TRBV4-1 to TRBJ1-1, with D possibly matching TRBD1 (6 bases). Trimming pared 2 bases from V and 3 bases from J, leaving 16 bases between. The V gene's germline CDR1 is MGHRA and CDR2 YSYEKL. CDR3 size: 16 residues. CDR3 region: CASSQPRRGRYTEAFF. CDR3 nucleotide sequence: TGCGCCAGCAGCCAACCGCGCAGGGGAAGGTACACTGAAGCTTTCTTT.

This chain uses TRBV29-1 with TRBJ1-2; D remains ambiguous. Trimming took off 8 bases at V and 3 bases at J, with 10 bases between the two ends. The CDR3 has 11 residues. The germline V gene encodes CDR1 SQVTM and CDR2 ANQGSEA. CDR3 amino acids: CSLGGDYGYTF. The CDR3 DNA reads as TGCAGCTTAGGAGGAGACTATGGCTACACCTTC.

The rearrangement joins TRBV29-1 to TRBJ2-7, with 8 bases that match TRBD2. With V trimmed by 4 bases and J by 4 bases, 9 bases remained unmatched. This CDR3 is built from 14 residues. Germline V gene data show CDR1 as SQVTM and CDR2 as ANQGSEA. The CDR3 DNA follows: TGCAGCGTTGCGGGGACTAGATTCAAATACGAGCAGTACTTC. It codes for CSVAGTRFKYEQYF.